This T cell receptor (beta chain) was retrieved from a study of vaccination and CD4 T cells after COVID-19. In the study overall: Convalescent patients gave post-COVID blood a median about 91 days post-diagnosis, range 35 to 161.

This clonotype was recorded once. The antigen is unknown. Oncomine TCR Beta short-read sequencing was applied to DNA from cultured CD4+ T cells. TCRdb independently ran MiXCR on the PCR reads; one entry per CDR3 protein. The table records about 4,000 distinct CDR3 sequences, roughly 43% of them present only once. The treatment was: approximately 9-day PBMC culture with coronavirus spike peptide pools or control peptides (ViraFEST assay). Germline CDR1 LNHDA, CDR2 SQIVND (reference sequence). The CDR3 consists of 9 residues. Material for sequencing was CD4+ T cells from blood, cultured in vitro. The chain combines TRBV19 with TRBJ1-1; no definite D call. The receptor's source is a human donor who had recovered from COVID-19. The chain's CDR3 is CLGNTEAFF. The CDR3 DNA sequence: TGTCTCGGTAACACTGAAGCTTTCTTT.